The clone carrying this T cell receptor beta chain was picked up many times. Antigen specificity is unknown. Germline V gene data show CDR1 as SGHTA and CDR2 as FQGTGA. Trimming took off 5 bases at V and 7 bases at J, with 9 bases between the two ends. The CDR3 sequence is 12 residues long. One entry per CDR3 protein, called by TCRdb with MiXCR from the RT-PCR reads. The data contain around 540,000 distinct CDR3 sequences, about 10% of them singletons. The sample comes from a study of response to subunit inactivated influenza vaccine. Notes on the study in general: A suggestion made by the authors is that each seasonal influenza vaccination recruits few new T cells.

The receptor was derived from a man aged 50 or older who received an inactivated influenza vaccine. The sample here was PBMCs from blood, taken on the day of vaccination. The rearrangement joins TRBV7-3 to TRBJ2-1; the D gene is possibly TRBD2 (5 bases). The CDR3 region is CASSPGWNEQFF. Written as DNA, the CDR3 is TGTGCCAGCAGCCCGGGGTGGAATGAGCAGTTCTTC.